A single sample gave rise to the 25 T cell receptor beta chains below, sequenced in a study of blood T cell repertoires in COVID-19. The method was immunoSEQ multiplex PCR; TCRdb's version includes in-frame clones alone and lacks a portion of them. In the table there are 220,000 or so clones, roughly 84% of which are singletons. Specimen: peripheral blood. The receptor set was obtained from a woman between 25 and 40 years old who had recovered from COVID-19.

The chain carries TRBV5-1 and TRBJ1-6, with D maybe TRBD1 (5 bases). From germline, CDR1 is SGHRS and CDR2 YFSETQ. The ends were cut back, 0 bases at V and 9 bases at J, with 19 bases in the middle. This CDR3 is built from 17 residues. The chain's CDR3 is CASSLAFGTGGRSPLHF. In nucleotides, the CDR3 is TGCGCCAGCAGCTTGGCCTTCGGGACTGGGGGTCGTTCACCCCTCCACTTT.

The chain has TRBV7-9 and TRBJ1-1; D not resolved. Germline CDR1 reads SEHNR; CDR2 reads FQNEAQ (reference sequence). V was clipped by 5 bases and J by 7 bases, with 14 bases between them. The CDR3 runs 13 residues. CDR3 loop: CASSPPREYEAFF. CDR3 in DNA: TGTGCCAGCAGCCCACCGAGAGAGTATGAAGCTTTCTTT. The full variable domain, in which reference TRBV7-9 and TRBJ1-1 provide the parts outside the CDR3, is DTGVSQNPRHKITKRGQNVTFRCDPISEHNRLYWYRQTLGQGPEFLTYFQNEAQLEKSRLLSDRFSAERPKGSFSTLEIQRTEQGDSAMYLCASSPPREYEAFFGQGTRLTVV.

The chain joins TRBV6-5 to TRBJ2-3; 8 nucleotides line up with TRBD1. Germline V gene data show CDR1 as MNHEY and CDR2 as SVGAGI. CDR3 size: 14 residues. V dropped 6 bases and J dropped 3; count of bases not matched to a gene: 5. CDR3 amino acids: CASSADRGTDTQYF. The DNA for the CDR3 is TGTGCCAGCAGCGCCGACAGGGGAACAGATACGCAGTATTTT.

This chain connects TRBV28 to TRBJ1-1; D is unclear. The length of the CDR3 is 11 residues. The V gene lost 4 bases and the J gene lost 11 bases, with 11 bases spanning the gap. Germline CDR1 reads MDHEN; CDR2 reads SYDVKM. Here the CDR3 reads CASSYAQVAFF. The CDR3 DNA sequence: TGTGCCAGCAGTTACGCCCAGGTTGCTTTCTTT.

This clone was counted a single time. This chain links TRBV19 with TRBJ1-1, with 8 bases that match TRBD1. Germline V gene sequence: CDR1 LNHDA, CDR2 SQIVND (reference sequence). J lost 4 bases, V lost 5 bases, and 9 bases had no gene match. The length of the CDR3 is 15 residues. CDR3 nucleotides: TGTGCCAGTAGTCTCGCGGACAGGGTGGGCACTGAAGCTTTCTTT. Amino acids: CASSLADRVGTEAFF.

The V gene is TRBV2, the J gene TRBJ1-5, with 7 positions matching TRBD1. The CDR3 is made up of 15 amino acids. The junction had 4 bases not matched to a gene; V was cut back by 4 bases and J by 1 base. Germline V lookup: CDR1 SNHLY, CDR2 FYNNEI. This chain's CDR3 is CASSGQGRSNQPQHF. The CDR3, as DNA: TGTGCCAGCAGTGGACAGGGCAGGAGCAATCAGCCCCAGCATTTT.

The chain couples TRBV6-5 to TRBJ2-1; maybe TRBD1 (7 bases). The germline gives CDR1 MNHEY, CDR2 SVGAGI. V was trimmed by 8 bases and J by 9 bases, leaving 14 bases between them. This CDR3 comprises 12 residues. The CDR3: CASGGGLSEQFF. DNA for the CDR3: TGTGCCAGCGGAGGGGGCTTGAGTGAGCAGTTCTTC.

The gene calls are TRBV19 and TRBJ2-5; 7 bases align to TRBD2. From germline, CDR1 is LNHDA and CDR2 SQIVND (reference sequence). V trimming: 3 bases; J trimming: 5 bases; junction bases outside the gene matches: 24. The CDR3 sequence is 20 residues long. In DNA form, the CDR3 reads TGTGCCAGTAGTATGGATCCTTCAAGGGGATCAAAGCGGGAATATGAGACCCAGTACTTC. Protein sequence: CASSMDPSRGSKREYETQYF.

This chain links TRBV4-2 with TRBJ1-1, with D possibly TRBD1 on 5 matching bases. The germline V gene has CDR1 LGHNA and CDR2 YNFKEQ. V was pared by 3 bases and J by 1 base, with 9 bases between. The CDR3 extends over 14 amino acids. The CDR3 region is CASSQGRGNTEAFF. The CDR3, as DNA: TGTGCCAGCAGCCAGGGGAGGGGGAACACTGAAGCTTTCTTT.

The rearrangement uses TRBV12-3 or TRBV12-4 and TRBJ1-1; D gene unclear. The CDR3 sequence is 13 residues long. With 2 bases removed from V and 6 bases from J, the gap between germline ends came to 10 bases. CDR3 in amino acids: CASSLMRVAEAFF. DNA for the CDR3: TGTGCCAGCAGTTTAATGAGGGTGGCTGAAGCTTTCTTT.

The CDR3 DNA follows: TGCGCCAGCAGCTTGGAAGTAGCGGGGACGAACACCGGGGAGCTGTTTTTT. Its translation is CASSLEVAGTNTGELFF. The rearrangement links TRBV5-1 to TRBJ2-2; 8 bases map to TRBD2. This CDR3 comprises 17 residues. Germline V gene sequence: CDR1 SGHRS, CDR2 YFSETQ. Trimming at V came to 0 bases and at J to 0 bases, leaving 4 bases not matched to a gene.

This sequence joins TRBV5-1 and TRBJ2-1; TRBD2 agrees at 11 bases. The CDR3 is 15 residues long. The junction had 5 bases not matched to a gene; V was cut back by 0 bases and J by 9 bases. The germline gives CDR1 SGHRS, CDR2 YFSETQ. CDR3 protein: CASSLEVAGGGEQFF. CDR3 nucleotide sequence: TGCGCCAGCAGCTTGGAGGTAGCGGGAGGGGGTGAGCAGTTCTTC. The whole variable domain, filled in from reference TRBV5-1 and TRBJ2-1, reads KAGVTQTPRYLIKTRGQQVTLSCSPISGHRSVSWYQQTPGQGLQFLFEYFSETQRNKGNFPGRFSGRQFSNSRSEMNVSTLELGDSALYLCASSLEVAGGGEQFFGPGTRLTVL.

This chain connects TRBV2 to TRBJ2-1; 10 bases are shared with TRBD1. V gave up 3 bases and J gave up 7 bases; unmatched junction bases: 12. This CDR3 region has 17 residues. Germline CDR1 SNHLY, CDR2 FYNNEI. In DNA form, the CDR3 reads TGTGCCAGCAGTGACTCGGGACAGGGGCCCCTGGGGAATGAGCAGTTCTTC. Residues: CASSDSGQGPLGNEQFF.

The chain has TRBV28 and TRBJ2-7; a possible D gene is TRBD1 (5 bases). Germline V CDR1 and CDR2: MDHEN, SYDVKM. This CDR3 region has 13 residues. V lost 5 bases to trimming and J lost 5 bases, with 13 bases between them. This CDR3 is CASSTTVGHEQYF. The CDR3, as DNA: TGTGCCAGCAGTACAACCGTGGGGCACGAGCAGTACTTC.

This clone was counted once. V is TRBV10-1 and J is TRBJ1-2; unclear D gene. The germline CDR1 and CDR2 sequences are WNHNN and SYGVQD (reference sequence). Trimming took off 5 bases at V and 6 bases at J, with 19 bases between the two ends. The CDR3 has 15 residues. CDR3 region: CASSPSSEGWDGYTF. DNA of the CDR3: TGCGCCAGCAGTCCCTCGTCAGAGGGCTGGGATGGCTACACCTTC.

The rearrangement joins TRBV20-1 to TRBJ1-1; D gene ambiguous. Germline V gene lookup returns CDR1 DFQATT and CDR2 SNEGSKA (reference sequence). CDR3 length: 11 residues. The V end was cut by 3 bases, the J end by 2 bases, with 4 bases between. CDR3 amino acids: CSASINTEAFF. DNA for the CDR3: TGCAGTGCTAGCATCAACACTGAAGCTTTCTTT.

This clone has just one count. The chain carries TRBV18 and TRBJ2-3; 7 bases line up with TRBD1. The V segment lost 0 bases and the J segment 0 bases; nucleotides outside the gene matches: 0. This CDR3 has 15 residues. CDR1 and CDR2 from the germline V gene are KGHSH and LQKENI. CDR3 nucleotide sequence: TGTGCCAGCTCACCACCCAGGGGGAGCACAGATACGCAGTATTTT. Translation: CASSPPRGSTDTQYF.

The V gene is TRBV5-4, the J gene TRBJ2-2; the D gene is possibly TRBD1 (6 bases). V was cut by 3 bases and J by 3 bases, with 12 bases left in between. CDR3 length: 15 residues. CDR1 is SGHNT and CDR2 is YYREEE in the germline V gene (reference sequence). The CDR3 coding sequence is TGTGCCAGCAGCTCAAGACAGGCACACACCGGGGAGCTGTTTTTT. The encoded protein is CASSSRQAHTGELFF. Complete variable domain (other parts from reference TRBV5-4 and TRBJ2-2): ETGVTQSPTHLIKTRGQQVTLRCSSQSGHNTVSWYQQALGQGPQFIFQYYREEENGRGNFPPRFSGLQFPNYSSELNVNALELDDSALYLCASSSRQAHTGELFFGEGSRLTVL.

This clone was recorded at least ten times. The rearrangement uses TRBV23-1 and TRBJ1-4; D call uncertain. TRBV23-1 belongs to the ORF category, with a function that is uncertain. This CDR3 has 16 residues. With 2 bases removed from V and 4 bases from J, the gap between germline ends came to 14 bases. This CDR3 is CASSQRFAVFNEKLFF. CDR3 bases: TGCGCCAGCAGTCAACGGTTCGCGGTCTTTAATGAAAAACTGTTTTTT.

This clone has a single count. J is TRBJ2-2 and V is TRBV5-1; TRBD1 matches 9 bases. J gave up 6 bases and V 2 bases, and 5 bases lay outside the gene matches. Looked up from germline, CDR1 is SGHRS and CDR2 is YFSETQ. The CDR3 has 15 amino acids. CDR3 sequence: CASSFGTGMAGELFF. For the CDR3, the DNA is TGCGCCAGCAGCTTCGGGACAGGGATGGCCGGGGAGCTGTTTTTT. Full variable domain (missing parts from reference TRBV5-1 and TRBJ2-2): KAGVTQTPRYLIKTRGQQVTLSCSPISGHRSVSWYQQTPGQGLQFLFEYFSETQRNKGNFPGRFSGRQFSNSRSEMNVSTLELGDSALYLCASSFGTGMAGELFFGEGSRLTVL.

The CDR3 reads CAWSVRGDEGQETQYF. In DNA, the CDR3 is TGTGCCTGGAGTGTACGGGGGGATGAGGGACAAGAGACCCAGTACTTC. The gene calls are TRBV30 and TRBJ2-5; 7 bases align to TRBD2. Germline CDR1 is GTSNPN and CDR2 is SVGIG (reference sequence). V gave up 0 bases and J gave up 2 bases; unmatched junction bases: 9. The CDR3 runs to 16 residues. The complete variable domain, with remaining parts taken from reference TRBV30 and TRBJ2-5, reads SQTIHQWPATLVQPVGSPLSLECTVEGTSNPNLYWYRQAAGRGLQLLFYSVGIGQISSEVPQNLSASRPQDRQFILSSKKLLLSDSGFYLCAWSVRGDEGQETQYFGPGTRLLVL.

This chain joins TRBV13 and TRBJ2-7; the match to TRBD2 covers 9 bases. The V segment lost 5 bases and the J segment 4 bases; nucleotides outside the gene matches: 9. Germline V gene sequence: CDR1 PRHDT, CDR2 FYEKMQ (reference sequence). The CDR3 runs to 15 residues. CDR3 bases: TGTGCCAGCAGCCAAGATGGTAGCGGGAGATACGAGCAGTACTTC. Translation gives CASSQDGSGRYEQYF.

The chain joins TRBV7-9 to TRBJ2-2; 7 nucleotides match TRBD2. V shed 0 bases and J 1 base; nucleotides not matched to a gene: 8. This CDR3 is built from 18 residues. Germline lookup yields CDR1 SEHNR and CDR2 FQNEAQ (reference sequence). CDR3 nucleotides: TGTGCCAGCAGCTTAGCTGGAGGAGCTAGCGGGAACACCGGGGAGCTGTTTTTT. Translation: CASSLAGGASGNTGELFF. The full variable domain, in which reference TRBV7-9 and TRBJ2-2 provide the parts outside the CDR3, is DTGVSQNPRHKITKRGQNVTFRCDPISEHNRLYWYRQTLGQGPEFLTYFQNEAQLEKSRLLSDRFSAERPKGSFSTLEIQRTEQGDSAMYLCASSLAGGASGNTGELFFGEGSRLTVL.

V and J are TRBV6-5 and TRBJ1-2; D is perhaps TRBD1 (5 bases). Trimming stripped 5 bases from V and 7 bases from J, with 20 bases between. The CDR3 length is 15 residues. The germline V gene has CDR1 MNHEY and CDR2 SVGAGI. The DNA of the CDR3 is TGTGCCAGCAGTCCCGTGTCTGGAGGGGAGATTGGCTACACCTTC. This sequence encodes CASSPVSGGEIGYTF.

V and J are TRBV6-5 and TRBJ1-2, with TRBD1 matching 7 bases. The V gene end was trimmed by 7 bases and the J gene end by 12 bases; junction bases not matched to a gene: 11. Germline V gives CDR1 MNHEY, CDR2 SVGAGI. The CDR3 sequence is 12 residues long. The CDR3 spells CASMRDSTFHTF. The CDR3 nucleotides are TGTGCCAGCATGAGGGACAGCACTTTCCACACCTTC.